These T cell receptor beta chains were read from a single sample in a study of blood T cell repertoires in COVID-19. Method: immunoSEQ multiplex PCR; TCRdb's copy keeps in-frame clones and lacks some. In the table there are 200,000 to 250,000 clones, more than 80% of which are singletons. Specimen: peripheral blood. The receptors come from a woman aged 25 to 45 with COVID-19, enrolled during active disease. Each CDR3 is given with its conserved first and last residue. Fields, in order: CDR3 protein, CDR3 DNA, V gene, D gene, clone size, J gene. A D gene is named only where the DNA matches it firmly. Clone size appears in some rows only: once, few, many, or a class for an expanded clone.

CASSLYGGGGNTIYF,TGTGCCAGCAGCTTATATGGGGGCGGTGGAAACACCATATATTTT,TRBV7-8,-,-,TRBJ1-3
CASRLRTVEGTQYF,TGTGCCAGCAGATTGCGGACAGTTGAGGGTACGCAGTATTTT,TRBV28,-,once,TRBJ2-3
CASSVAGQQNTGELFF,TGTGCCAGCAGCGTAGCGGGACAGCAAAACACCGGGGAGCTGTTTTTT,TRBV9,TRBD1,-,TRBJ2-2
CASSFGTVINYGYTF,TGCGCCAGCAGCTTTGGGACAGTGATTAACTATGGCTACACCTTC,TRBV5-1,TRBD1,-,TRBJ1-2
CASSARSGSGQKNTEAFF,TGCGCCAGCAGCGCACGCAGCGGCTCGGGACAGAAGAACACTGAAGCTTTCTTT,TRBV5-1,TRBD1,-,TRBJ1-1
CASFGLTEAFF,TGTGCCAGCTTCGGACTGACTGAAGCTTTCTTT,TRBV18,-,-,TRBJ1-1
CASSPGTSGVEQFF,TGTGCCAGCAGTCCCGGGACTAGCGGGGTTGAGCAGTTCTTC,TRBV6-4,TRBD2,few,TRBJ2-1
CASSPGRPGANVLTF,TGTGCCAGCTCACCGGGGAGACCCGGGGCCAACGTCCTGACTTTC,TRBV18,-,few,TRBJ2-6
CASSLVLAGETQYF,TGTGCCAGCAGCTTGGTTCTAGCGGGAGAGACCCAGTACTTC,TRBV5-5,TRBD2,-,TRBJ2-5
CASTGTSGKGTGELFF,TGTGCCAGCACTGGAACTAGCGGGAAGGGGACCGGGGAGCTGTTTTTT,TRBV2,TRBD2,-,TRBJ2-2
CASRGEPLTGELFF,TGTGCCAGCAGAGGGGAACCACTTACCGGGGAGCTGTTTTTT,TRBV6-4,-,-,TRBJ2-2
CASSMGPKQYF,TGTGCCAGTAGTATGGGCCCGAAACAGTACTTC,TRBV19,-,-,TRBJ2-7
CASSQDRGQGSNTGELFF,TGCGCCAGCAGCCAAGACCGCGGACAGGGTTCGAACACCGGGGAGCTGTTTTTT,TRBV4-3,TRBD1,once,TRBJ2-2
CASSLVGDMRASRGEQYF,TGTGCCAGCAGCTTGGTGGGGGACATGAGGGCCTCGAGGGGCGAGCAGTACTTC,TRBV5-4,-,-,TRBJ2-7
CASSHGQGFAYEQYF,TGTGCCAGCAGCCATGGACAGGGGTTTGCCTACGAGCAGTACTTC,TRBV27,TRBD1,-,TRBJ2-7
CASIRDRGLNTEAFF,TGTGCCAGCATCCGGGACAGGGGCTTGAACACTGAAGCTTTCTTT,TRBV6-4,TRBD1,-,TRBJ1-1
CASSAQGDQPQHF,TGTGCCAGCAGCGCACAGGGAGATCAGCCCCAGCATTTT,TRBV11-2,-,-,TRBJ1-5
CSVENSGVTGELFF,TGCAGCGTTGAAAATAGCGGGGTAACCGGGGAGCTGTTTTTT,TRBV29-1,TRBD2,-,TRBJ2-2
CSASKQGAEKLFF,TGCAGTGCTAGTAAACAGGGCGCTGAAAAACTGTTTTTT,TRBV20-1,-,-,TRBJ1-4
CATSDPDRGYQETQYF,TGTGCCACCAGTGATCCCGACAGAGGCTACCAAGAGACCCAGTACTTC,TRBV24-1,-,few,TRBJ2-5
CASSLEAETQYF,TGTGCCAGCAGCCTCGAGGCGGAGACCCAGTACTTC,TRBV7-8,-,-,TRBJ2-5
CASSRAAGTGELFF,TGTGCCAGTAGTCGCGCCGCGGGTACCGGGGAGCTGTTTTTT,TRBV19,-,-,TRBJ2-2
CASSSSWFAPYEQYF,TGTGCCAGCAGCTCAAGCTGGTTTGCACCCTACGAGCAGTACTTC,TRBV9,-,-,TRBJ2-7
CASSSSVGGRSYNEQFF,TGTGCCAGCAGTTCCTCGGTGGGGGGAAGATCCTACAATGAGCAGTTCTTC,TRBV28,-,-,TRBJ2-1
CASSFWTGANYGYTF,TGTGCCAGCAGTTTTTGGACAGGGGCTAACTATGGCTACACCTTC,TRBV6-5,TRBD1,few,TRBJ1-2
CAWSGTGGRNTGELFF,TGTGCCTGGAGTGGTACAGGGGGCCGGAACACCGGGGAGCTGTTTTTT,TRBV30,TRBD1,-,TRBJ2-2
CASSVGLATDTQYF,TGTGCCAGCAGCGTCGGACTAGCGACAGATACGCAGTATTTT,TRBV7-2,TRBD2,-,TRBJ2-3
CAAYRSGGNTGELFF,TGTGCCGCCTATCGTTCGGGGGGGAACACCGGGGAGCTGTTTTTT,TRBV30,TRBD2,few,TRBJ2-2
CASSQDRSGNTIYF,TGCGCCAGCAGCCAAGATAGATCGGGAAACACCATATATTTT,TRBV4-1,-,-,TRBJ1-3
CASSFWQARYEQYF,TGTGCCAGCAGCTTCTGGCAGGCGCGATATGAGCAGTACTTC,TRBV5-6,-,-,TRBJ2-7
CASTVGPKNIQYF,TGTGCCAGCACTGTGGGCCCCAAAAACATTCAGTACTTC,TRBV2,-,-,TRBJ2-4
CASSLAIGEAFF,TGTGCCAGCAGCTTGGCCATCGGGGAAGCTTTCTTT,TRBV5-6,-,-,TRBJ1-1
CASSQDRETEAFF,TGCGCCAGCAGCCAAGATCGGGAAACTGAAGCTTTCTTT,TRBV4-1,-,-,TRBJ1-1
CASSEGAGSGKTQYF,TGTGCCAGCAGTGAAGGGGCGGGGTCCGGAAAGACCCAGTACTTC,TRBV6-1,-,-,TRBJ2-5
CASSLDRDSFVREQYF,TGTGCCAGCAGCTTAGATCGGGACTCCTTTGTTCGGGAGCAGTACTTC,TRBV7-9,-,-,TRBJ2-7
CASSSERTSGSSYEQYF,TGTGCCAGTAGTTCGGAGCGGACTAGCGGCAGCTCCTACGAGCAGTACTTC,TRBV19,TRBD2,once,TRBJ2-7
CASSTGLAGGGTGELFF,TGCGCCAGCAGCACGGGACTAGCGGGGGGCGGTACCGGGGAGCTGTTTTTT,TRBV5-1,TRBD2,-,TRBJ2-2
CASSPQGSTNEQFF,TGTGCCAGCAGTCCCCAGGGTAGCACCAATGAGCAGTTCTTC,TRBV6-2/TRBV6-3,-,once,TRBJ2-1
CASSWPPGIAFYEQYF,TGTGCCAGCAGTTGGCCGCCGGGGATTGCCTTTTACGAGCAGTACTTC,TRBV6-2/TRBV6-3,-,-,TRBJ2-7
CASSVSGQSETQYF,TGTGCCAGCAGCGTATCCGGACAGAGTGAGACCCAGTACTTC,TRBV9,-,-,TRBJ2-5
CASSPRVVGANVLTF,TGTGCCAGCAGCCCCCGGGTCGTTGGGGCCAACGTCCTGACTTTC,TRBV6-5,-,-,TRBJ2-6
CASRNSGRVSSYEQYF,TGTGCCAGCAGAAACTCGGGGAGGGTTAGCTCCTACGAGCAGTACTTC,TRBV27,TRBD2,once,TRBJ2-7
CASIKGDGNQPQHF,TGTGCCAGCATCAAGGGGGACGGCAATCAGCCCCAGCATTTT,TRBV5-8,-,-,TRBJ1-5
CASSQEGDYSNQPQHF,TGTGCCAGCAGCCAAGAGGGAGATTATAGCAATCAGCCCCAGCATTTT,TRBV4-2,-,few,TRBJ1-5
CASSQGDGTSRGIIQYF,TGTGCCAGCAGCCAAGGAGACGGGACTAGCCGAGGGATCATTCAGTACTTC,TRBV3-1/TRBV3-2,TRBD2,-,TRBJ2-4
CASSSPRQDEQYF,TGTGCCAGCAGTTCACCAAGACAGGACGAGCAGTACTTC,TRBV28,-,-,TRBJ2-7
CATSTGRGDAIGNTEAFF,TGTGCCACCAGTACAGGGAGGGGGGACGCAATCGGGAACACTGAAGCTTTCTTT,TRBV24-1,-,few,TRBJ1-1
CASSYSRQETQYF,TGTGCCAGCAGTTATAGCAGACAAGAGACCCAGTACTTC,TRBV6-6,-,-,TRBJ2-5
CASGQGGSNTEAFF,TGTGCCAGCGGACAGGGGGGATCGAACACTGAAGCTTTCTTT,TRBV6-5,TRBD1,-,TRBJ1-1
CASSFNRGEEETQYF,TGTGCCAGCAGCTTCAACAGGGGGGAGGAGGAGACCCAGTACTTC,TRBV7-2,TRBD1,-,TRBJ2-5
CASSLQGPPYGYTF,TGTGCCAGCAGTTTACAGGGGCCACCCTATGGCTACACCTTC,TRBV28,-,-,TRBJ1-2
CASSLNSGGVSEQFF,TGTGCCAGCAGCTTAAACAGCGGGGGGGTTAGTGAGCAGTTCTTC,TRBV7-6,TRBD2,-,TRBJ2-1
CASSLTSGTNTGELFF,TGCGCCAGCAGCTTAACTAGCGGGACGAACACCGGGGAGCTGTTTTTT,TRBV5-1,TRBD2,-,TRBJ2-2
CASSFSRGVTDTQYF,TGTGCCAGCAGTTTCAGCCGGGGAGTAACAGATACGCAGTATTTT,TRBV28,-,once,TRBJ2-3
CASSQIGVGNSPLHF,TGCGCCAGCAGCCAAATCGGGGTAGGAAATTCACCCCTCCACTTT,TRBV4-1,-,once,TRBJ1-6
CASSLAGTGGDTQYF,TGTGCCAGCAGCTTGGCCGGGACAGGGGGTGATACGCAGTATTTT,TRBV5-4,TRBD1,-,TRBJ2-3
CSASQVTRNTEAFF,TGCAGTGCTAGTCAAGTCACAAGAAACACTGAAGCTTTCTTT,TRBV20-1,-,-,TRBJ1-1
CASSYPGTDTQYF,TGTGCCAGCAGTTACCCAGGCACAGATACGCAGTATTTT,TRBV6-5,-,-,TRBJ2-3
CASSYRDRGAAEQFF,TGTGCCAGTAGTTACCGGGACAGGGGGGCGGCTGAGCAGTTCTTC,TRBV19,TRBD1,-,TRBJ2-1